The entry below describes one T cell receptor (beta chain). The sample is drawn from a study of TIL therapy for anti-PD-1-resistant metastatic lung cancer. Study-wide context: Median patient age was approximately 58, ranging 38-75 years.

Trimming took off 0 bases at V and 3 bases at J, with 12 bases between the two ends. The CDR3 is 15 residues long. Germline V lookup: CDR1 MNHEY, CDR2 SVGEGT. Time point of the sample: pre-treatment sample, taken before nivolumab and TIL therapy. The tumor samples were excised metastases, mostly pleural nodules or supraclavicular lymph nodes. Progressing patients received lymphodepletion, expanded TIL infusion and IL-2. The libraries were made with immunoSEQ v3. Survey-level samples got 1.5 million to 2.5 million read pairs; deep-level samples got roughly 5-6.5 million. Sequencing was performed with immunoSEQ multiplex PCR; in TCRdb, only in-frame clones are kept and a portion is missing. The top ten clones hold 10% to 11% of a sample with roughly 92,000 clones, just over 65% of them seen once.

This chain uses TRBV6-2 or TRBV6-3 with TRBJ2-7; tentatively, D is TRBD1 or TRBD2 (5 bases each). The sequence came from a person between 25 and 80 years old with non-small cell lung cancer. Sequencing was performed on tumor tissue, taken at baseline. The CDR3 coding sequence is TGTGCCAGCAGTTACTCTGCCGGGGCGATCTACGAGCAGTACTTC. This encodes CASSYSAGAIYEQYF.